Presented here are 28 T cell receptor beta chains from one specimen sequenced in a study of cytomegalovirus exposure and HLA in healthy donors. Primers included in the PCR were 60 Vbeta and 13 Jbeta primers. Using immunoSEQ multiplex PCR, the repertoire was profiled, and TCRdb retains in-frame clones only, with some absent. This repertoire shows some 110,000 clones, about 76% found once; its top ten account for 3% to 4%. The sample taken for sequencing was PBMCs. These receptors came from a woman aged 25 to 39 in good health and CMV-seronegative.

DNA of the CDR3: TGCAGCGTCACTATTTTGGGGGGTGGCTGTGAAGCTTTCTTT. It specifies CSVTILGGGCEAFF. The chain carries TRBV29-1 and TRBJ1-1; perhaps TRBD1 as D (5 bases). CDR3 length: 14 amino acids. Germline loops: CDR1 SQVTM, CDR2 ANQGSEA. Trimming stripped 6 bases from V and 7 bases from J, with 21 bases between.

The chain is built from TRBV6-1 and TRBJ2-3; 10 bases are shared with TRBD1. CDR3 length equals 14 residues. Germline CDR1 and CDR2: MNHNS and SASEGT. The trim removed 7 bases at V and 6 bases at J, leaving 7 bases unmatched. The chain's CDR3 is CASNPGQGFDTQYF. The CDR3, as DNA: TGTGCCAGCAATCCGGGACAGGGGTTCGATACGCAGTATTTT.

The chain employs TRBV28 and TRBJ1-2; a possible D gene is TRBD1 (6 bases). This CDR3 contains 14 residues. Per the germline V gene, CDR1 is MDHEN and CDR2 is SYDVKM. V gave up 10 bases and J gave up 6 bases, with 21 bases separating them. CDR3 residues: CATDRVHEGDGYTF. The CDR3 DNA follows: TGTGCCACTGATAGGGTCCACGAGGGGGATGGCTACACCTTC.

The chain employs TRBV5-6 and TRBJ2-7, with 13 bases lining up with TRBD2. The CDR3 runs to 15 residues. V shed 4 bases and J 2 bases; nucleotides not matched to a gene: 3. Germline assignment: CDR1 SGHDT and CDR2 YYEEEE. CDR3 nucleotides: TGTGCCAGCAGCCGACTAGCGGGAGGCACCTACGAGCAGTACTTC. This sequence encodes CASSRLAGGTYEQYF.

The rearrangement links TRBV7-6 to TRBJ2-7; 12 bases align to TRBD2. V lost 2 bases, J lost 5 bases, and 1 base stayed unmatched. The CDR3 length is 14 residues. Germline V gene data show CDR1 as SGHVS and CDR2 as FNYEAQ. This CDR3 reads CASSLRLAGDEQYF. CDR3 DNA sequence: TGTGCCAGCAGCTTAAGACTAGCGGGAGACGAGCAGTACTTC.

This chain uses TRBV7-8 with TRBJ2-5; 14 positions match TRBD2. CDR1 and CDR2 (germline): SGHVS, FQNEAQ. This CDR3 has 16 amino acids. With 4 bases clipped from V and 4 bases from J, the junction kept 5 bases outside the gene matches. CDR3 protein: CASSSDGLAGGETQYF. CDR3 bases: TGTGCCAGCAGCTCCGATGGACTAGCGGGAGGAGAGACCCAGTACTTC.

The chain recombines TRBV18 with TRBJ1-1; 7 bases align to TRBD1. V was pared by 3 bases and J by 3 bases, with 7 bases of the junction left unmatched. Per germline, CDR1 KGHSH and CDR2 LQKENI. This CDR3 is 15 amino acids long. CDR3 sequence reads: CASSPETGWDTEAFF. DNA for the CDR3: TGTGCCAGCTCACCGGAGACAGGGTGGGACACTGAAGCTTTCTTT.

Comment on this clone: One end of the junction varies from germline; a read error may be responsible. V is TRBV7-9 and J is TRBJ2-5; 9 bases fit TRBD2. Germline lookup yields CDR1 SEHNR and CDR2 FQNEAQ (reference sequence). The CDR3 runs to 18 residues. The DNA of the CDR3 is TGTTCCAGCAGCTTAGGCACTAGGACTAGCGCGATACAAGAGACCCAGTACTTC. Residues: CSSSLGTRTSAIQETQYF.

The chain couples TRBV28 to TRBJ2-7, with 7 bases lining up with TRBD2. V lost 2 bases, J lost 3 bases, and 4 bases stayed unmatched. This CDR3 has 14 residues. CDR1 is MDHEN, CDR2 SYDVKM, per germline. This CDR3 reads CASSLTRESYEQYF. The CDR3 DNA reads TGTGCCAGCAGTTTAACGCGGGAGAGCTACGAGCAGTACTTC.

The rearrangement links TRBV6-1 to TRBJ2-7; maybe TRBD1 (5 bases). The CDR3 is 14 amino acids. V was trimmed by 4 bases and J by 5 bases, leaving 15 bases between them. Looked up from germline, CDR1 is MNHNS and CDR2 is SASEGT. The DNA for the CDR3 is TGTGCCAGCAGTGTGGGGCTAGAGAATGACGAGCAGTACTTC. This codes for CASSVGLENDEQYF.

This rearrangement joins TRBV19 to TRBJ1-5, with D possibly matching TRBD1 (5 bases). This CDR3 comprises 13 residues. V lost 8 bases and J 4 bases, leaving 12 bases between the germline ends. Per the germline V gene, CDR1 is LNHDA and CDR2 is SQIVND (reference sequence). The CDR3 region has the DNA TGTGCCAGTGCGTGGGGGGGGAATCAGCCCCAGCATTTT. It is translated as CASAWGGNQPQHF.

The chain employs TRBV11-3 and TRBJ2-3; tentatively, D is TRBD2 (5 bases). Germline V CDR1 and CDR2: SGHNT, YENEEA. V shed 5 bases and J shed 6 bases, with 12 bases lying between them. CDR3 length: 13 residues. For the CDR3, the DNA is TGTGCCAGCAGCCCGGACTGGGAGGATACGCAGTATTTT. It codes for CASSPDWEDTQYF.

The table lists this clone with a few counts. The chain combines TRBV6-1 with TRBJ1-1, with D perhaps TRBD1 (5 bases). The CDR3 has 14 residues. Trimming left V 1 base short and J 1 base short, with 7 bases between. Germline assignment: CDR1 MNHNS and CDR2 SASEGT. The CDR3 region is CASSEVGRNTEAFF. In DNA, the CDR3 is TGTGCCAGCAGTGAAGTGGGGCGGAACACTGAAGCTTTCTTT.

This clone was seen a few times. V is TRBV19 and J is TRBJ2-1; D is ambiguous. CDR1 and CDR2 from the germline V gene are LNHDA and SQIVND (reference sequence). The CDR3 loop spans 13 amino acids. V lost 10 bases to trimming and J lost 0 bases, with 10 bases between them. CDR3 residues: CATSSGSYNEQFF. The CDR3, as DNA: TGTGCCACCTCTTCGGGCTCCTACAATGAGCAGTTCTTC.

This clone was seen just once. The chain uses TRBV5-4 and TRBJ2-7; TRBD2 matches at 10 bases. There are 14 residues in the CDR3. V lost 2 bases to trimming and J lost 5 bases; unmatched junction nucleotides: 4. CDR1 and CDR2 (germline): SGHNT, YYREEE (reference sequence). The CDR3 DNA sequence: TGTGCCAGCAGCTTAAGACTAGCGGGTGACGAGCAGTACTTC. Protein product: CASSLRLAGDEQYF.

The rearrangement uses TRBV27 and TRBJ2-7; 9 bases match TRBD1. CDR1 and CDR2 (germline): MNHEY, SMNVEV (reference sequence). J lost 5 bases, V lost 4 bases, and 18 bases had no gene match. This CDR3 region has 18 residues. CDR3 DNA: TGTGCCAGCAGTTCAAAGTCTGCCGGGACAGGGCGAGGCCACGAGCAGTACTTC. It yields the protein CASSSKSAGTGRGHEQYF.

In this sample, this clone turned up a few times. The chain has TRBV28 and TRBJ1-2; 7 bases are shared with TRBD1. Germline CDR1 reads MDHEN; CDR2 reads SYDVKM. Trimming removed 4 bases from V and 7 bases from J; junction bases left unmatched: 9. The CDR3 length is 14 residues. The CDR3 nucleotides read TGTGCCAGCAGTTCCCCAGGGACAGTATTTGGCTACACCTTC. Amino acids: CASSSPGTVFGYTF.

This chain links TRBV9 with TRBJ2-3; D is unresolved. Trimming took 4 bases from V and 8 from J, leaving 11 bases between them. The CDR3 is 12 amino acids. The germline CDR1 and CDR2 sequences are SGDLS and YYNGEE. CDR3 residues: CASSPSSSTQYF. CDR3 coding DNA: TGTGCCAGCAGCCCCAGTTCCTCTACGCAGTATTTT.

Here the CDR3 reads CASSLIVRAHSNQPQHF. The CDR3 DNA sequence: TGTGCCAGCAGTTTGATAGTCAGGGCACATAGCAATCAGCCCCAGCATTTT. The chain couples TRBV28 to TRBJ1-5, with D possibly TRBD1 on 5 matching bases. CDR1 is MDHEN, CDR2 SYDVKM, per germline. Trimming left V 3 bases short and J 0 bases short, with 15 bases between. The CDR3 covers 17 residues.

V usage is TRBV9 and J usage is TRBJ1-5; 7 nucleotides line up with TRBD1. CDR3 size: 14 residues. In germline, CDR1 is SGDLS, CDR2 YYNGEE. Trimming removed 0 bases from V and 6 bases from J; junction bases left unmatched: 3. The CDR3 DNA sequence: TGTGCCAGCAGCGTAGGGACAGGAGGTCAGCCCCAGCATTTT. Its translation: CASSVGTGGQPQHF.

The CDR3 DNA sequence: TGTGCCAGCAGGCCCGGGAGCGCCCCTTACGAGCAGTACTTC. As protein: CASRPGSAPYEQYF. The chain has TRBV7-9 and TRBJ2-7; D perhaps matches TRBD2 (6 bases). V lost 6 bases, J lost 4 bases, and 16 bases lay in between. The CDR3 length is 14 residues. Per the germline V gene, CDR1 is SEHNR and CDR2 is FQNEAQ (reference sequence).

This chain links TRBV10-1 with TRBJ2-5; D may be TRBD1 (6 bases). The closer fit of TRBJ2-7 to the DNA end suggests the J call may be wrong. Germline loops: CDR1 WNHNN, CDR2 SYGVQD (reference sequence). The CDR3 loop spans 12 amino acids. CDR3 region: CASSGAGDEQYF. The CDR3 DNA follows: TGCGCCAGCAGTGGGGCAGGGGACGAGCAGTACTTC.

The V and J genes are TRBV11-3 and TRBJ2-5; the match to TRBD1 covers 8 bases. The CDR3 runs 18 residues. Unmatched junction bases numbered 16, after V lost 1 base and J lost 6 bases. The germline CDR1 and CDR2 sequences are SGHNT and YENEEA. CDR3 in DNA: TGTGCCAGCAGCTTAGTTTCCCCGGACAGGGTAATGATAAAGACCCAGTACTTC. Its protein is CASSLVSPDRVMIKTQYF.

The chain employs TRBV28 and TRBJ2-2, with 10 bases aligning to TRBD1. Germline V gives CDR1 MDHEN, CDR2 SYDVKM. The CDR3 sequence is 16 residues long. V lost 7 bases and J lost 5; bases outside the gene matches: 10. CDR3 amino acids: CASIDPGQGYTGELFF. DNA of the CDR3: TGTGCCAGCATCGACCCGGGACAGGGGTATACCGGGGAGCTGTTTTTT.

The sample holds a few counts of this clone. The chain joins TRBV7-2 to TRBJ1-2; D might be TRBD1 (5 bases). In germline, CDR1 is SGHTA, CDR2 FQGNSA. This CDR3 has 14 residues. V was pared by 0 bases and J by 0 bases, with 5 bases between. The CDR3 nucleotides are TGTGCCAGCAGCTTAGCGACAGCTAACTATGGCTACACCTTC. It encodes CASSLATANYGYTF.

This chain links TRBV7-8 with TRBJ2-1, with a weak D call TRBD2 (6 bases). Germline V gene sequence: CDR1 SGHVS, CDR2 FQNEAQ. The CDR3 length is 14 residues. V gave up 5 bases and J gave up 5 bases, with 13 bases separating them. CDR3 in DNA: TGTGCCAGCAGCCCGGAGGGCTGGGACAATGAGCAGTTCTTC. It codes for CASSPEGWDNEQFF.

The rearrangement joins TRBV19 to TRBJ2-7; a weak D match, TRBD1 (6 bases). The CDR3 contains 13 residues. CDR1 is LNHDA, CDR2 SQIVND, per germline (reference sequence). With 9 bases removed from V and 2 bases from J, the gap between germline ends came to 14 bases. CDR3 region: CARNQTGPYEQYF. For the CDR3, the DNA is TGTGCCAGGAATCAGACAGGACCCTACGAGCAGTACTTC.

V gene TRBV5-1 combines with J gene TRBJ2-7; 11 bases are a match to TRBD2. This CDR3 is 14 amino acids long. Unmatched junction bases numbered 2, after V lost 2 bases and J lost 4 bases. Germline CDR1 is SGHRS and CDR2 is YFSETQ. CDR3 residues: CASSLLAGEYEQYF. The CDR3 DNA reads TGCGCCAGCAGCTTACTAGCGGGAGAATACGAGCAGTACTTC.